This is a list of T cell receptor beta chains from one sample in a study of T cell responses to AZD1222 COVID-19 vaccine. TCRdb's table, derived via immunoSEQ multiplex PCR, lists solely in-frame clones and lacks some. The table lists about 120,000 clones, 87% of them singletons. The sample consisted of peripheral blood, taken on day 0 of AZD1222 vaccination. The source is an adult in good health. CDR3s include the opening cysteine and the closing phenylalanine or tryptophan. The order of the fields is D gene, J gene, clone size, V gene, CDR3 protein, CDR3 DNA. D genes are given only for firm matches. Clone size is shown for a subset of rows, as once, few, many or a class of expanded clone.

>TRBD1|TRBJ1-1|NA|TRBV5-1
CASSLTIGTGGTEAFF
TGCGCCAGCAGCTTGACGATAGGGACAGGGGGAACTGAAGCTTTCTTT
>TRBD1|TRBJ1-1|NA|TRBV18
CASSPTGGTEAFF
TGTGCCAGCTCACCAACAGGGGGCACTGAAGCTTTCTTT
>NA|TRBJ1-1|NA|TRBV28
CASSPPRSPEAFF
TGTGCCAGCAGTCCCCCCCGGAGCCCTGAAGCTTTCTTT
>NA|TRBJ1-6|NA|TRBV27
CASSSQVRGLNSPLHF
TGTGCCAGCAGTTCGCAAGTCCGGGGCCTCAATTCACCCCTCCACTTT
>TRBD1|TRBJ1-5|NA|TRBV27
CASSFRGTGGFNSNQPQHF
TGTGCCAGCAGTTTCAGGGGTACAGGGGGCTTTAATAGCAATCAGCCCCAGCATTTT
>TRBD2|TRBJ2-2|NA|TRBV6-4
CASSELAGSGELFF
TGTGCCAGCAGTGAACTAGCGGGGTCGGGGGAGCTGTTTTTT
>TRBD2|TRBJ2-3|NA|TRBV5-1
CASSLAGVSTDTQYF
TGCGCCAGCAGCCTGGCGGGGGTTAGCACAGATACGCAGTATTTT
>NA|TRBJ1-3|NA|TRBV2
CASSARGFGNTIYF
TGTGCCAGCAGCGCACGAGGGTTTGGAAACACCATATATTTT
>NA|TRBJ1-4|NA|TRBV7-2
CASSGGGQGIEKLFF
TGTGCCAGCAGCGGTGGGGGACAAGGAATTGAAAAACTGTTTTTT
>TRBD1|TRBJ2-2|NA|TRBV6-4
CASRRTGSIGELFF
TGTGCCAGCAGAAGGACAGGGAGCATCGGGGAGCTGTTTTTT
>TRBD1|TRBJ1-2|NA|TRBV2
CASIDPGQGASYGYTF
TGTGCCAGCATAGACCCGGGACAGGGGGCTTCCTATGGCTACACCTTC
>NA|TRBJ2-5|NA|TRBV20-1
CSPGGETQYF
TGCAGCCCAGGGGGGGAGACCCAGTACTTC
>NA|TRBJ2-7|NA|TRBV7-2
CASSPTPGGVGEQYF
TGTGCCAGCAGCCCCACCCCTGGGGGAGTAGGAGAGCAGTACTTC
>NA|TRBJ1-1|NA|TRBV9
CASSRGGDTEAFF
TGTGCCAGCAGTCGCGGAGGTGACACTGAAGCTTTCTTT
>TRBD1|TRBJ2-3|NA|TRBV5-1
CASSMGQDNTDTQYF
TGCGCCAGCAGCATGGGACAGGACAACACAGATACGCAGTATTTT
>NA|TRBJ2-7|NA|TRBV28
CASLRSGRTIYEQYF
TGTGCCAGCCTCCGATCGGGACGGACGATTTACGAGCAGTACTTC
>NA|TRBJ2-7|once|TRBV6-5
CASRGDLALTYEQYF
TGTGCCAGCAGAGGTGACCTAGCGCTGACCTACGAGCAGTACTTC
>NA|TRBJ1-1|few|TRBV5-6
CASSLRGGGINTEAFF
TGTGCCAGCAGCTTGAGGGGCGGGGGGATCAACACTGAAGCTTTCTTT
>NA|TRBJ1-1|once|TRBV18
CASSPLVSEMAFF
TGTGCCAGCTCACCCCTTGTAAGTGAAATGGCTTTCTTT
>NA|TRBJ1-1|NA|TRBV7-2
CASSLGLDTEAFF
TGTGCCAGCAGCTTAGGGTTGGACACTGAAGCTTTCTTT
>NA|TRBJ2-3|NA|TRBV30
CAWSADTQYF
TGTGCCTGGAGTGCGGATACGCAGTATTTT
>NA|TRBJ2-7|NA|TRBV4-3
CASSQLRGTYEQYF
TGCGCCAGCAGCCAATTGCGAGGGACCTACGAGCAGTACTTC
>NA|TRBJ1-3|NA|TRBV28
CASSVSGNTIYF
TGTGCCAGCAGCGTCTCTGGAAACACCATATATTTT
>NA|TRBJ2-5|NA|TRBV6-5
CASSYSLGTQYF
TGTGCCAGCAGTTACTCGTTGGGGACCCAGTACTTC
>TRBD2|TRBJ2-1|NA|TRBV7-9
CASSSLIRSGRVNNEQFF
TGTGCCAGCAGCTCGCTGATTAGGAGCGGGAGGGTCAACAATGAGCAGTTCTTC
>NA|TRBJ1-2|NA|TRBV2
CASSEDRVDGYTF
TGTGCCAGCAGTGAAGACAGGGTGGATGGCTACACCTTC
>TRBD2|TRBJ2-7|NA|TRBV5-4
CASSPTPATSGIYEQYF
TGTGCCAGCAGCCCAACCCCCGCGACTAGCGGGATCTACGAGCAGTACTTC
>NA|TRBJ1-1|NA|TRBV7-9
CASHEAGLNTEAFF
TGTGCCAGCCACGAAGCAGGGCTGAACACTGAAGCTTTCTTT
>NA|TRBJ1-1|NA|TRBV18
CASSASQDKIIFF
TGTGCCAGCTCAGCCTCCCAGGACAAGATTATTTTCTTT
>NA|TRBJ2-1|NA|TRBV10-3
CAIRAGANEQFF
TGTGCCATCAGGGCGGGGGCCAATGAGCAGTTCTTC
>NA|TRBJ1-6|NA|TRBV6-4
CASSEIWPPHSPLHF
TGTGCCAGCAGTGAGATTTGGCCCCCGCATTCACCCCTCCACTTT
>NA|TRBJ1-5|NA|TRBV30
CAWSVDGNQPQHF
TGTGCCTGGAGTGTGGACGGCAATCAGCCCCAGCATTTT
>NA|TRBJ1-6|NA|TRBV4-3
CASSLYSLGSPLHF
TGCGCCAGCAGCCTCTACAGCCTTGGTTCACCCCTCCACTTT
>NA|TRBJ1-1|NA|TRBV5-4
CASSLTPNTEAFF
TGTGCCAGCAGCCTGACTCCAAACACTGAAGCTTTCTTT
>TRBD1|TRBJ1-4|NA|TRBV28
CASSFRGQAGGREKLFF
TGTGCCAGCAGTTTCCGAGGACAGGCCGGGGGGCGTGAAAAACTGTTTTTT
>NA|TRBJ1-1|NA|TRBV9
CASSVAGNTEAFF
TGTGCCAGCAGCGTAGCAGGGAACACTGAAGCTTTCTTT
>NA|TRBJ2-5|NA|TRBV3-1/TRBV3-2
CASSRGVAVGEETQYF
TGTGCCAGCAGCCGGGGGGTAGCGGTAGGGGAAGAGACCCAGTACTTC
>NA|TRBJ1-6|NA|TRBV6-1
CASSEAVFANSPLHF
TGTGCCAGCAGTGAAGCGGTCTTCGCCAATTCACCCCTCCACTTT
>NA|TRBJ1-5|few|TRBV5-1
CASSLAQASNQPQHF
TGCGCCAGCAGCTTGGCCCAGGCCAGCAATCAGCCCCAGCATTTT